Below are 31 T cell receptor beta chains sequenced from a single sample in a study of blood T cell repertoires in COVID-19. Profiled with immunoSEQ multiplex PCR; TCRdb holds only in-frame clones, not every one. This sample has approximately 300,000 clones, with around nine tenths found just once. Source material: peripheral blood. The origin of the receptors is a woman younger than 45 with COVID-19, enrolled during active disease.

This sequence joins TRBV11-2 and TRBJ1-2; the match to TRBD1 covers 8 bases. Germline V gene sequence: CDR1 SGHAT, CDR2 FQNNGV. The CDR3 has 13 residues. V lost 4 bases and J lost 10; bases outside the gene matches: 8. This chain's CDR3 is CASSSPRGRPYTF. CDR3 coding DNA: TGTGCCAGCAGCTCCCCCAGGGGGCGTCCCTACACCTTC.

V and J are TRBV10-2 and TRBJ2-7; TRBD2 aligns across 7 bases. The V segment lost 5 bases and the J segment 1 base; nucleotides outside the gene matches: 5. Germline V lookup: CDR1 WSHSY, CDR2 SAAADI. The CDR3 has 14 residues. The CDR3 protein is CASSSGVSSYEQYF. Written as DNA, the CDR3 is TGCGCCAGCAGTAGCGGGGTGAGTTCCTACGAGCAGTACTTC.

The rearrangement uses TRBV19 and TRBJ2-3, with 9 bases matching TRBD1. Germline V gene sequence: CDR1 LNHDA, CDR2 SQIVND (reference sequence). The length of the CDR3 is 17 residues. Trimming cost V 6 bases and J 2 bases; bases outside gene matches: 12. This chain's CDR3 is CASSLYRGTGTTDTQYF. DNA of the CDR3: TGTGCCAGTAGCCTCTACCGGGGGACAGGGACCACAGATACGCAGTATTTT.

The chain couples TRBV28 to TRBJ2-5, with 7 bases that match TRBD1. The CDR3 consists of 13 residues. CDR1 is MDHEN and CDR2 is SYDVKM in the germline V gene. V lost 4 bases to trimming and J lost 4 bases; unmatched junction nucleotides: 3. The CDR3: CASSSGQAETQYF. DNA for the CDR3: TGTGCCAGCAGTTCTGGACAGGCAGAGACCCAGTACTTC.

V usage is TRBV24-1 and J usage is TRBJ1-5, with a weak D call TRBD1 (6 bases). V lost 8 bases and J 3 bases, leaving 13 bases between the germline ends. Per germline, CDR1 KGHDR and CDR2 SFDVKD. This CDR3 spans 14 amino acids. The CDR3 nucleotides read TGTGCCACCAAAGGGGCAGGGGACAATCAGCCCCAGCATTTT. Its protein product is CATKGAGDNQPQHF.

The V gene is TRBV5-1, the J gene TRBJ2-2; 10 positions agree with TRBD2. The J segment lost 6 bases and the V segment lost 0 bases, leaving 5 bases of the junction unmatched. This CDR3 has 16 amino acids. Per germline, CDR1 SGHRS and CDR2 YFSETQ. For the CDR3, the DNA is TGCGCCAGCAGCTTGGTAGGGCTAGCGGGAGCCGGGGAGCTGTTTTTT. It codes for CASSLVGLAGAGELFF.

The rearrangement links TRBV5-4 to TRBJ2-5; tentatively, D is TRBD1 (5 bases). Germline V CDR1 and CDR2: SGHNT, YYREEE (reference sequence). The V end was cut by 4 bases, the J end by 5 bases, with 15 bases between. The CDR3 contains 14 residues. CDR3 region: CASSTQGGAETQYF. CDR3 DNA sequence: TGTGCCAGCAGCACTCAGGGTGGGGCGGAGACCCAGTACTTC.

This chain joins TRBV28 and TRBJ2-2; 8 bases are shared with TRBD2. The ends lost 10 bases at V and 1 base at J; junction bases unmatched: 5. Germline V gene sequence: CDR1 MDHEN, CDR2 SYDVKM. CDR3 length: 14 amino acids. The CDR3 DNA reads TGTGCCACCACTAGCGGAGTGAACACCGGGGAGCTGTTTTTT. Its protein product is CATTSGVNTGELFF.

V is TRBV29-1 and J is TRBJ1-1; D perhaps matches TRBD1 (6 bases). The CDR3 covers 12 residues. Germline V CDR1 and CDR2: SQVTM, ANQGSEA. V gave up 7 bases and J gave up 6 bases, with 15 bases separating them. CDR3 coding DNA: TGCAGCGCCCTAGGGGGGGCGGCTGAAGCTTTCTTT. Residues: CSALGGAAEAFF.

This chain connects TRBV5-1 to TRBJ2-2; 8 bases fit TRBD2. There are 15 residues in the CDR3. V lost 2 bases and J lost 5; bases outside the gene matches: 5. CDR1 and CDR2 (germline): SGHRS, YFSETQ. Written as DNA, the CDR3 is TGCGCCAGCAGCTTCTCGGGAGGGGTGACCGGGGAGCTGTTTTTT. Protein: CASSFSGGVTGELFF.

V is TRBV4-1 and J is TRBJ2-5, with TRBD2 matching over 9 bases. V gave up 0 bases and J gave up 7 bases; unmatched junction bases: 9. The CDR3 loop spans 16 amino acids. Germline assignment: CDR1 MGHRA and CDR2 YSYEKL. CDR3 sequence (DNA): TGCGCCAGCAGCCAAGATTGGGCGGGAGGGCCCGTGACCCAGTACTTC. It codes for CASSQDWAGGPVTQYF.

This clone appeared a single time. The chain uses TRBV4-2 and TRBJ1-2; the D is unclear. V lost 1 base and J 0 bases, leaving 12 bases between the germline ends. CDR1 LGHNA and CDR2 YNFKEQ come from the germline V gene. The CDR3 has 16 residues. The CDR3 DNA sequence: TGTGCCAGCAGCCAAGCCATTGGCGGTTCTAACTATGGCTACACCTTC. Translation: CASSQAIGGSNYGYTF.

This clone was seen just once. This chain connects TRBV4-1 to TRBJ2-4; D might be TRBD1 (5 bases). The CDR3 length is 15 residues. Looked up from germline, CDR1 is MGHRA and CDR2 is YSYEKL. V dropped 5 bases and J dropped 0 bases, with 11 bases sitting between them. The CDR3 protein is CASSRQGIAKNIQYF. The CDR3 region has the DNA TGCGCCAGCAGCAGGCAGGGTATAGCCAAAAACATTCAGTACTTC.

This chain uses TRBV7-8 with TRBJ2-1; possibly TRBD2 for D (6 bases). The germline gives CDR1 SGHVS, CDR2 FQNEAQ. V lost 5 bases, J lost 10 bases, and 15 bases lay in between. This CDR3 comprises 13 residues. The CDR3 nucleotides are TGTGCCAGCAGCACCGGGACTCTCCACGAGCAGTTCTTC. Translating gives CASSTGTLHEQFF. Drawing the rest from reference TRBV7-8 and TRBJ2-1, the complete variable domain is GAGVSQSPRYKVAKRGQDVALRCDPISGHVSLFWYQQALGQGPEFLTYFQNEAQLDKSGLPSDRFFAERPEGSVSTLKIQRTQQEDSAVYLCASSTGTLHEQFFGPGTRLTVL.

This rearrangement joins TRBV27 to TRBJ2-1, with unresolved D. Trimming took off 3 bases at V and 2 bases at J, with 2 bases between the two ends. Germline-derived CDR1 and CDR2 are MNHEY and SMNVEV (reference sequence). The CDR3 runs 12 residues. CDR3 region: CASSFTYNEQFF. CDR3 nucleotides: TGTGCCAGCAGTTTTACCTACAATGAGCAGTTCTTC.

The rearrangement links TRBV5-1 to TRBJ2-7, with 7 bases aligning to TRBD2. V lost 0 bases to trimming and J lost 4 bases; unmatched junction nucleotides: 4. The germline V gene encodes CDR1 SGHRS and CDR2 YFSETQ. The CDR3 loop spans 14 amino acids. Here the CDR3 DNA reads TGCGCCAGCAGCTTGGAGGGCGGGAGTTACGAGCAGTACTTC. This translates into CASSLEGGSYEQYF.

The V and J genes are TRBV5-1 and TRBJ2-2; 8 nucleotides align to TRBD1. The V gene's germline CDR1 is SGHRS and CDR2 YFSETQ. V lost 4 bases to trimming and J lost 2 bases; unmatched junction nucleotides: 7. This CDR3 is built from 16 residues. CDR3 in amino acids: CASSAPGTGNTGELFF. The CDR3 nucleotides read TGCGCCAGCAGCGCGCCCGGGACAGGAAACACCGGGGAGCTGTTTTTT. Drawing the rest from reference TRBV5-1 and TRBJ2-2, the complete variable domain is KAGVTQTPRYLIKTRGQQVTLSCSPISGHRSVSWYQQTPGQGLQFLFEYFSETQRNKGNFPGRFSGRQFSNSRSEMNVSTLELGDSALYLCASSAPGTGNTGELFFGEGSRLTVL.

The J gene is TRBJ2-3, the V gene TRBV30; the match to TRBD2 covers 9 bases. The V gene's germline CDR1 is GTSNPN and CDR2 SVGIG (reference sequence). The CDR3 sequence is 14 residues long. The V gene end was trimmed by 5 bases and the J gene end by 3 bases; junction bases not matched to a gene: 6. The CDR3 sequence: CAWSSSGTTDTQYF. Written as DNA, the CDR3 is TGTGCCTGGTCCTCTAGCGGGACTACAGATACGCAGTATTTT.

The chain combines TRBV6-5 with TRBJ1-1; 9 positions agree with TRBD1. J was trimmed by 5 bases and V by 4 bases; bases with no gene match: 8. From germline, CDR1 is MNHEY and CDR2 SVGAGI. CDR3 length: 15 residues. The CDR3 sequence is CASSSQTGGNTEAFF. CDR3 sequence (DNA): TGTGCCAGCAGTTCCCAGACAGGGGGGAATACTGAAGCTTTCTTT.

The J gene is TRBJ1-4, the V gene TRBV5-1; 9 bases align to TRBD1. The CDR3 runs 17 residues. Trimming cost V 0 bases and J 5 bases; bases outside gene matches: 8. Germline CDR1 reads SGHRS; CDR2 reads YFSETQ. CDR3 sequence (DNA): TGCGCCAGCAGCTTGGGGGGACAGGGCTTCATCAATGAAAAACTGTTTTTT. Translated: CASSLGGQGFINEKLFF.

This clone was observed a few times. The V gene is TRBV6-5, the J gene TRBJ1-6; 7 bases line up with TRBD1. Per germline, CDR1 MNHEY and CDR2 SVGAGI. This CDR3 spans 15 amino acids. Unmatched junction bases numbered 6, after V lost 4 bases and J lost 6 bases. In DNA form, the CDR3 reads TGTGCCAGCAGTTCGACAGGGCTCTCTAATTCACCCCTCCACTTT. Translation: CASSSTGLSNSPLHF.

This chain joins TRBV2 and TRBJ1-1; no clear D. The CDR3 totals 15 residues. Germline values: CDR1 SNHLY, CDR2 FYNNEI. V was pared by 3 bases and J by 6 bases, with 17 bases between. The CDR3 nucleotides are TGTGCCAGCAGTGAGGGCAGACCCTCGACCGCTGAAGCTTTCTTT. Encoded protein: CASSEGRPSTAEAFF.

The gene calls are TRBV3-1 (or the pseudogene TRBV3-2) and TRBJ2-7, with D perhaps TRBD1 (5 bases). Trimming pared 6 bases from V and 4 bases from J, leaving 10 bases between. The CDR3 has 12 amino acids. The V gene's germline CDR1 is LGHDT and CDR2 YNNKEL (reference sequence). This CDR3 reads CASRAGSYEQYF. The DNA for the CDR3 is TGTGCCAGCAGAGCAGGGTCGTACGAGCAGTACTTC.

The rearrangement links TRBV25-1 to TRBJ2-7, with D perhaps TRBD2 (6 bases). Germline CDR1 reads MGHDK; CDR2 reads SYGVNS. The CDR3 runs 14 residues. The ends were cut back, 1 base at V and 2 bases at J, with 9 bases in the middle. The CDR3 DNA reads as TGTGCCAGCAGTGAATCCACTAGCACCTACGAGCAGTACTTC. Its protein product is CASSESTSTYEQYF.

As DNA, the CDR3 is TGCGCCAGCAGCTCCTCCCCTAGCGGGGGCAGCCACAATGAGCAGTTCTTC. The encoded protein is CASSSSPSGGSHNEQFF. The chain uses TRBV5-1 and TRBJ2-1; 10 bases are a match to TRBD2. The ends lost 3 bases at V and 5 bases at J; junction bases unmatched: 11. Germline CDR1 is SGHRS and CDR2 is YFSETQ. The CDR3 extends over 17 amino acids.

The V gene is TRBV5-1, the J gene TRBJ1-4; 10 nucleotides line up with TRBD1. Germline CDR1 is SGHRS and CDR2 is YFSETQ. J gave up 7 bases and V 4 bases, and 7 bases lay outside the gene matches. This CDR3 comprises 15 residues. The CDR3 region has the DNA TGCGCCAGCAGCCCCTCGAGGACAGGGGGTGAAAAACTGTTTTTT. This translates into CASSPSRTGGEKLFF.

The chain uses TRBV5-6 and TRBJ2-3; a weak D match, TRBD1 (6 bases). Germline CDR1 SGHDT, CDR2 YYEEEE. Trimming pared 4 bases from V and 6 bases from J, leaving 12 bases between. This CDR3 has 13 residues. In DNA, the CDR3 is TGTGCCAGCAGCCCGGACAGTTATGATACGCAGTATTTT. Residues: CASSPDSYDTQYF.

The chain recombines TRBV25-1 with TRBJ1-1, with D maybe TRBD1 (5 bases). V lost 4 bases and J 7 bases, leaving 10 bases between the germline ends. Germline V lookup: CDR1 MGHDK, CDR2 SYGVNS. The CDR3 totals 12 residues. In DNA, the CDR3 is TGTGCCAGCAGTGGGGGACTCGGTGAAGCTTTCTTT. As protein: CASSGGLGEAFF.

This clone has a single count. V and J are TRBV5-8 and TRBJ2-1; 9 bases fit TRBD2. CDR3 size: 14 residues. V lost 7 bases, J lost 4 bases, and 6 bases stayed unmatched. Germline CDR1 and CDR2: SGHTS and YDEGEE. The chain's CDR3 is CASHSGSSYNEQFF. The CDR3 nucleotides are TGTGCCAGCCATAGCGGGAGTTCTTACAATGAGCAGTTCTTC.

The chain carries TRBV5-1 and TRBJ2-1, with a tentative D call TRBD2 (5 bases). The CDR3 runs 14 residues. V lost 7 bases, J lost 0 bases, and 11 bases lay in between. Looked up from germline, CDR1 is SGHRS and CDR2 is YFSETQ. The CDR3 DNA sequence: TGCGCCAGCTCTGAGGGTAGCTCCTACAATGAGCAGTTCTTC. This translates into CASSEGSSYNEQFF.

The rearrangement joins TRBV12-3 or TRBV12-4 to TRBJ1-5; D is ambiguous. Trimming pared 1 base from V and 5 bases from J, leaving 6 bases between. This CDR3 has 13 amino acids. In DNA, the CDR3 is TGTGCCAGCAGTTTAGGCACGGATCAGCCCCAGCATTTT. Amino acid sequence: CASSLGTDQPQHF.